These T cell receptor beta chains were read from a single sample in a study of technical replicates of blood from a few donors. Using immunoSEQ multiplex PCR, the repertoire was profiled, and TCRdb retains in-frame clones only, with some absent. The profile shows 79,000 or so clones, around nine tenths of them singletons. The sequenced sample consisted of T cells isolated from PBMCs. The source of these receptors is a human donor in good health. Each CDR3 is given with its conserved first and last residue. D genes are given only for firm matches. Clone size is stated in some rows and not others, as once, few, many or a class when expanded.

>.|TRBJ2-3|TRBV5-1|TRBD2
CASSYAGTSGTDTQYF
TGCGCCAGCAGCTACGCTGGGACTAGCGGCACAGATACGCAGTATTTT
>.|TRBJ2-1|TRBV11-2|TRBD1
CASSLVRDRVPGSYNEQFF
TGTGCCAGCAGCTTAGTGAGGGACAGGGTTCCTGGCTCCTACAATGAGCAGTTCTTC
>.|TRBJ2-6|TRBV14|TRBD1
CASSQVGQGYGANVLTF
TGTGCCAGCAGCCAAGTTGGACAGGGGTACGGGGCCAACGTCCTGACTTTC
>few|TRBJ2-1|TRBV30|TRBD2
CAWSGWTSGRAVENEQFF
TGTGCCTGGAGCGGTTGGACTAGCGGGAGGGCCGTTGAAAATGAGCAGTTCTTC
>.|TRBJ2-4|TRBV11-1|TRBD1
CASSFGTGGKGIQYF
TGTGCCAGCAGCTTTGGGACAGGGGGGAAAGGGATTCAGTACTTC
>.|TRBJ2-4|TRBV25-1|.
CASSEGGAKNIQYF
TGTGCCAGCAGTGAAGGCGGGGCCAAAAACATTCAGTACTTC
>.|TRBJ2-2|TRBV9|TRBD1
CASSSITGVDTGELFF
TGTGCCAGCAGCTCCATCACAGGGGTGGACACCGGGGAGCTGTTTTTT
>.|TRBJ2-5|TRBV30|.
CAWALGGETQYF
TGTGCCTGGGCTCTAGGGGGAGAGACCCAGTACTTC
>.|TRBJ2-1|TRBV10-1|TRBD1
CARRQGAYEQFF
TGCGCCAGGCGACAGGGGGCGTATGAGCAGTTCTTC
>.|TRBJ1-1|TRBV18|.
CASSLQGPNTEAFF
TGTGCCAGCTCGCTACAGGGCCCTAACACTGAAGCTTTCTTT
>.|TRBJ2-1|TRBV9|TRBD2
CASSMGLAGVWEQFF
TGTGCCAGCAGCATGGGACTAGCGGGAGTTTGGGAGCAGTTCTTC
>.|TRBJ2-1|TRBV5-4|TRBD1
CASIGTGSSYNEQFF
TGTGCCAGCATCGGGACAGGTAGCTCCTACAATGAGCAGTTCTTC
>.|TRBJ1-2|TRBV2|.
CALQGEGNGYTF
TGTGCATTACAGGGAGAAGGCAATGGCTACACCTTC
>.|TRBJ2-3|TRBV15|.
CATSRVSQFTDTQYF
TGTGCCACCAGCAGAGTTTCCCAATTCACAGATACGCAGTATTTT
>once|TRBJ2-1|TRBV7-2|TRBD2
CASSSLVAGGNEQFF
TGTGCCAGCAGCTCTCTAGTAGCGGGAGGCAATGAGCAGTTCTTC
>.|TRBJ2-7|TRBV15|TRBD1
CATSREAQGWAEQYF
TGTGCCACCAGCAGAGAGGCACAGGGGTGGGCCGAGCAGTACTTC